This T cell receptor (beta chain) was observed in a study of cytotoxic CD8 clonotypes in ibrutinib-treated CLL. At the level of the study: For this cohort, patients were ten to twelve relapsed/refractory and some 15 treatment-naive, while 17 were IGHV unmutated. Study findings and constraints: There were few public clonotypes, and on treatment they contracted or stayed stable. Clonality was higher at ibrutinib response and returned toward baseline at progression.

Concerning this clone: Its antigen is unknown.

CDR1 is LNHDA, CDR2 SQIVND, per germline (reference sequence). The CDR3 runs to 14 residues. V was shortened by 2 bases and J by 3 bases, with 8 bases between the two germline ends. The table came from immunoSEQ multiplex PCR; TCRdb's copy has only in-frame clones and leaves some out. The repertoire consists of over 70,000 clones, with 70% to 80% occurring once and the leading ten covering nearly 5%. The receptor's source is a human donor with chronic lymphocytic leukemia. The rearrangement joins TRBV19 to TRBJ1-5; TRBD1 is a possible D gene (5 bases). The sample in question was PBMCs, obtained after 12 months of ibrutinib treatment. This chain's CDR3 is CASSIQGPNQPQHF. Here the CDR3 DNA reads TGTGCCAGTAGTATACAGGGACCCAATCAGCCCCAGCATTTT.